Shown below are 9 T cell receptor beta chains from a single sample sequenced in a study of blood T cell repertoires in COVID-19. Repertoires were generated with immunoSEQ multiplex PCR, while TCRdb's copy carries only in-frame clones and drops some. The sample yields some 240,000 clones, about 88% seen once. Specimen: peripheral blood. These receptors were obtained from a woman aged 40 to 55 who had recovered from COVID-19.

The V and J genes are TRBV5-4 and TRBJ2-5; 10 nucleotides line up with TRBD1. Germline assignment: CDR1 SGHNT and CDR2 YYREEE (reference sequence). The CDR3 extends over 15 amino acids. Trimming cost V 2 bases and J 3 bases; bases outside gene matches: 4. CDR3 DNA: TGTGCCAGCAGCTTTACCGGGACAGGGGAAGAGACCCAGTACTTC. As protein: CASSFTGTGEETQYF.

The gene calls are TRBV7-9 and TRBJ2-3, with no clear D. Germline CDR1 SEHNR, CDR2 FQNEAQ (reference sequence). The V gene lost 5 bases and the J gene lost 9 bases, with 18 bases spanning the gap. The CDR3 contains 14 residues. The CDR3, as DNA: TGTGCCAGCAGCCCCCCTTCACCAGAGGAGACGCAGTATTTT. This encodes CASSPPSPEETQYF. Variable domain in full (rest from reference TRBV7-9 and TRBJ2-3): DTGVSQNPRHKITKRGQNVTFRCDPISEHNRLYWYRQTLGQGPEFLTYFQNEAQLEKSRLLSDRFSAERPKGSFSTLEIQRTEQGDSAMYLCASSPPSPEETQYFGPGTRLTVL.

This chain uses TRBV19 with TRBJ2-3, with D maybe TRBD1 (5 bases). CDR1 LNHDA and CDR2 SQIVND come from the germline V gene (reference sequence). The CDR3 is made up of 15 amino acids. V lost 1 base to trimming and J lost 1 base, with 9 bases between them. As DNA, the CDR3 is TGTGCCAGTAGTATAGTAGCCAGGGGCACAGATACGCAGTATTTT. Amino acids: CASSIVARGTDTQYF.

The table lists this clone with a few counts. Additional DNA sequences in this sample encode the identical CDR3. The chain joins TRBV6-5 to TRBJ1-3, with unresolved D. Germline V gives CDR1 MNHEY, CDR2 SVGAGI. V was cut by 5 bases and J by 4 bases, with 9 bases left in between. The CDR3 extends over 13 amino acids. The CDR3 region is CASSRGLGNTIYF. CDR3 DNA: TGTGCCAGCAGTCGGGGTTTAGGAAACACCATATATTTT.

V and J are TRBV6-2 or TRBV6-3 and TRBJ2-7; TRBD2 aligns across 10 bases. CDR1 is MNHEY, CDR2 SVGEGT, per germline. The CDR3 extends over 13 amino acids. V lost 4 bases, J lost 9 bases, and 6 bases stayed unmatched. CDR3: CASSSPRTSGQYV. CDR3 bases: TGTGCCAGCAGTTCCCCTCGGACTAGCGGGCAGTACGTC.

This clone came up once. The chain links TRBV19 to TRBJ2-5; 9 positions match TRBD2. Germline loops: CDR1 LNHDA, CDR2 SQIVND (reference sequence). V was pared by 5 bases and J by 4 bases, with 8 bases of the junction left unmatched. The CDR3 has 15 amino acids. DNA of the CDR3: TGTGCCAGTAGTTTCGGCAGCGGGAGGTTAGAGACCCAGTACTTC. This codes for CASSFGSGRLETQYF.

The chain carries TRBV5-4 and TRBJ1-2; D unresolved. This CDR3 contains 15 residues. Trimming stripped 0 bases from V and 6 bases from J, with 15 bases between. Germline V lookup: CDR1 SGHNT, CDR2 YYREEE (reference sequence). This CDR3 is CASSLVFGVRDGYTF. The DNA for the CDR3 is TGTGCCAGCAGCTTGGTTTTCGGGGTTCGAGATGGCTACACCTTC.

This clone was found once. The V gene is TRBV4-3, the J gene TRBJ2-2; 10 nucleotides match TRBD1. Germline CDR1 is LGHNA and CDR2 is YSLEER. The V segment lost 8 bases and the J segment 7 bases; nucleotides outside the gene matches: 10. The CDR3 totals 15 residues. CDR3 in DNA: TGCGCCAGCTCCCGTGAGACAGGGGGCATCGGGGAGCTGTTTTTT. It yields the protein CASSRETGGIGELFF.

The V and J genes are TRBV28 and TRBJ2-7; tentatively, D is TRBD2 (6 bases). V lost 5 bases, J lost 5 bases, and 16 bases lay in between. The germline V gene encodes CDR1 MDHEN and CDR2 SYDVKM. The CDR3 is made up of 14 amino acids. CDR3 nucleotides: TGTGCCAGCAGTAGAGATCTACCGGGGGACGAGCAGTACTTC. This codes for CASSRDLPGDEQYF.